The present entry profiles one T cell receptor beta chain with its context. These data come from a study of blood T cell repertoires in COVID-19. Whole-study context: The study drew acute and convalescent COVID-19 samples from the United States, Italy and Spain. T cells, B-cell-depleted T cells, or PBMCs supplied cDNA or gDNA.

The assay was immunoSEQ multiplex PCR, and TCRdb's table has in-frame clones only and misses some. The table shows about 250,000 clones, with just under 85% occurring only once. The sequenced sample was peripheral blood. This receptor was obtained from an elderly man with acute or convalescent COVID-19.

CDR3 DNA: TGTGCCACCGCTATTAGCGGGAGATGGGAGACCCAGTACTTC. Amino acids: CATAISGRWETQYF. V and J are TRBV7-9 and TRBJ2-5; 9 bases are a match to TRBD2. Trimming cost V 10 bases and J 5 bases; bases outside gene matches: 11. Germline-derived CDR1 and CDR2 are SEHNR and FQNEAQ (reference sequence). The CDR3 is made up of 14 amino acids. The full variable domain, rest sourced from reference TRBV7-9 and TRBJ2-5, is DTGVSQNPRHKITKRGQNVTFRCDPISEHNRLYWYRQTLGQGPEFLTYFQNEAQLEKSRLLSDRFSAERPKGSFSTLEIQRTEQGDSAMYLCATAISGRWETQYFGPGTRLLVL.